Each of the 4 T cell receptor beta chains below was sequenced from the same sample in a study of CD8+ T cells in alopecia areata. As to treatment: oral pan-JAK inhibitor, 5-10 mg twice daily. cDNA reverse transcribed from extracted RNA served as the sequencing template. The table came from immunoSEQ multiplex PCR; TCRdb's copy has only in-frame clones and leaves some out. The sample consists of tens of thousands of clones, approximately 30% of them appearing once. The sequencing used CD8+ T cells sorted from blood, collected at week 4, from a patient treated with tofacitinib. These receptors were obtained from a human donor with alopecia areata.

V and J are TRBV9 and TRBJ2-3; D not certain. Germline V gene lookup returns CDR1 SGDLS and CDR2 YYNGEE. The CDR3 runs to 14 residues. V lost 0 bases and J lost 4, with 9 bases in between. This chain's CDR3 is CASSVALGADTQYF. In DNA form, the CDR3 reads TGTGCCAGCAGCGTAGCGCTAGGTGCAGATACGCAGTATTTT.

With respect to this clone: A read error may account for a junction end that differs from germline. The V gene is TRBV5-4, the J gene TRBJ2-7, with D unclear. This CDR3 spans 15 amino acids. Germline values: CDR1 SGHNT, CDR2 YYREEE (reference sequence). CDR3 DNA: TGCGCCAGCAGCCAAGAAACAGTCAACTCCTACGAGCAGTACTTC. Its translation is CASSQETVNSYEQYF. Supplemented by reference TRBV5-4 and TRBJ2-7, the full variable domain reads ETGVTQSPTHLIKTRGQQVTLRCSSQSGHNTVSWYQQALGQGPQFIFQYYREEENGRGNFPPRFSGLQFPNYSSELNVNALELDDSALYLCASSQETVNSYEQYFGPGTRLTVT.

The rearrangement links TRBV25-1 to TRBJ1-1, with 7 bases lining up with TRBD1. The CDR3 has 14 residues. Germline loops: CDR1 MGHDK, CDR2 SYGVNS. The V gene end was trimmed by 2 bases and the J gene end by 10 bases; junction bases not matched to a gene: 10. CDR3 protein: CASSEPPDDRVAFF. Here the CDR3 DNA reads TGTGCCAGCAGTGAACCCCCCGACGACAGGGTAGCTTTCTTT.

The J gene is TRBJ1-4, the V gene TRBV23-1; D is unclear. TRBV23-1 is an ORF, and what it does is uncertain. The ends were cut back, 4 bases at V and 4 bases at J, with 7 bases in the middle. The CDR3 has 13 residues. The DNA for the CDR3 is TGCGCCAGCAGTCGCCAGATTAATGAAAAACTGTTTTTT. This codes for CASSRQINEKLFF.